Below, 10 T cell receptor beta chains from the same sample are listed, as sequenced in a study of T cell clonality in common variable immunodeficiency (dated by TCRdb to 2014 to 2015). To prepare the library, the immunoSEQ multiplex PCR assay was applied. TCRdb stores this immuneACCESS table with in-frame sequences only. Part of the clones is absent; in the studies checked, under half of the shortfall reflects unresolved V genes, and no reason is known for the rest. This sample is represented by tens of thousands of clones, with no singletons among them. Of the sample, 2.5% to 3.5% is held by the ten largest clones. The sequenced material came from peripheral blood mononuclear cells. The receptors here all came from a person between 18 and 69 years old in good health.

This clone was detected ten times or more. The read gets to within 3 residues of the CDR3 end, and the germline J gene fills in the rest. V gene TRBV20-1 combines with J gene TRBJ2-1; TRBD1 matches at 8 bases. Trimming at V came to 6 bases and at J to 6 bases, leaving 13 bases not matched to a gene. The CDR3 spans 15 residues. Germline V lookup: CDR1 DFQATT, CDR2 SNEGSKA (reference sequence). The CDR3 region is CSAHQTGVGFNEQFF. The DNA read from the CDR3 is TGCAGTGCCCATCAGACAGGGGTGGGTTTCAATGAG.

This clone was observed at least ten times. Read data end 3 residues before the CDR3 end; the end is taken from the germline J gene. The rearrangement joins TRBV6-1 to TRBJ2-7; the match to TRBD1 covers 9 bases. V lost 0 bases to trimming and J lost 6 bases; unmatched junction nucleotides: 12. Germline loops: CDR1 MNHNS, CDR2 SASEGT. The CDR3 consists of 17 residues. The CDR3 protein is CASSEALRGTGNFEQYF. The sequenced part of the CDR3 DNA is TGTGCCAGCAGTGAAGCGCTGAGGGGGACAGGGAACTTCGAG.

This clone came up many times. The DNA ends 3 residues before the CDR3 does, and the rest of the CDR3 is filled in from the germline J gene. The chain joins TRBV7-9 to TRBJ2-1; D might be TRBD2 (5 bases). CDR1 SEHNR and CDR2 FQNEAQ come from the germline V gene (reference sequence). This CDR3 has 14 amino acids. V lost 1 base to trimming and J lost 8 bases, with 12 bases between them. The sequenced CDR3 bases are TGTGCCAGCAGCTTAGTTGGTAGTAGCGATGAG. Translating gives CASSLVGSSDE. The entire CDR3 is CASSLVGSSDEQFF.

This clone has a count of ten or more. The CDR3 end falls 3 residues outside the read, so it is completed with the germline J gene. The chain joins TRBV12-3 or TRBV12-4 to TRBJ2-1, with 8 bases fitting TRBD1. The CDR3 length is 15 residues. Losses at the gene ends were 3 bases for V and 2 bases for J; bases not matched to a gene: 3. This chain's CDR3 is CASSFGTGTYNEQFF. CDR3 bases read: TGTGCCAGCAGTTTTGGGACAGGTACCTACAATGAG.

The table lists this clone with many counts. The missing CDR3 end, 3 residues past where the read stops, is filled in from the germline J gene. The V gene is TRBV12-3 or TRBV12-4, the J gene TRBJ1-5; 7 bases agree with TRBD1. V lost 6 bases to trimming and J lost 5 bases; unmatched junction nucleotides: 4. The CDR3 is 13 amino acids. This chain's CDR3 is CASRPGTDQPQHF. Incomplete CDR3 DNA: TGTGCCAGCAGACCTGGGACAGATCAGCCC.

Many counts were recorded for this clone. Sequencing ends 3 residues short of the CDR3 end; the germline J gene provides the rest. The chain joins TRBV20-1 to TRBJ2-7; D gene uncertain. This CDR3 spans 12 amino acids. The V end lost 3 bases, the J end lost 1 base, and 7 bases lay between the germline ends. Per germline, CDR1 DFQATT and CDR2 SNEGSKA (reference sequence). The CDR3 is CSASQVSYEQYF. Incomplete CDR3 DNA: TGCAGTGCTAGTCAGGTTTCCTACGAG.

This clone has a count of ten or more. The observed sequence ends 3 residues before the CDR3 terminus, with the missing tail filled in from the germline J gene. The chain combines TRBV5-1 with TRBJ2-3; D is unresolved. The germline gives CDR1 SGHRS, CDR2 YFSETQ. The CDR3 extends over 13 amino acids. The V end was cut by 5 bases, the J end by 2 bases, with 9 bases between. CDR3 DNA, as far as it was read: TGCGCCAGCAGACGGGTCCTCACAGATACG. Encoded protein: CASRRVLTDT. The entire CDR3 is CASRRVLTDTQYF.

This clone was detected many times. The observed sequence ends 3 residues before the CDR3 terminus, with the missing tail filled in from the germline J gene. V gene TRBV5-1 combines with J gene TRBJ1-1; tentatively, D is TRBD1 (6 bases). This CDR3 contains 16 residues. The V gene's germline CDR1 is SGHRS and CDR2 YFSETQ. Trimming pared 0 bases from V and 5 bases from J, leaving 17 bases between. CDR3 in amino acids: CASSLVVGGARTEAFF. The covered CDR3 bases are TGCGCCAGCAGCTTGGTTGTGGGGGGGGCTCGGACTGAA.

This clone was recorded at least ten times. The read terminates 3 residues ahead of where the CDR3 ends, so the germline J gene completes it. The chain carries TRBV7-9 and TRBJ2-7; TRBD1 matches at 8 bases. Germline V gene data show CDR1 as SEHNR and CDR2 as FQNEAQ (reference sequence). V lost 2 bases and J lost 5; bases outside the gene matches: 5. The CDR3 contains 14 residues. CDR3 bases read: TGTGCCAGCAGCTTATCGGCAGGGGGCGACGAG. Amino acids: CASSLSAGGDE. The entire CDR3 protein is CASSLSAGGDEQYF.

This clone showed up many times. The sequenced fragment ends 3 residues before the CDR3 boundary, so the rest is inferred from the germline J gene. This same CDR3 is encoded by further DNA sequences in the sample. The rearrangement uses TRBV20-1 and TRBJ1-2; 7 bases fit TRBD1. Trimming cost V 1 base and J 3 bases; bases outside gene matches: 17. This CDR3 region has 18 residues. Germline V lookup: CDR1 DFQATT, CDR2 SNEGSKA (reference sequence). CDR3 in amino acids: CSARAFQGGTEGYYGYTF. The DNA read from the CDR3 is TGCAGTGCTAGAGCATTCCAGGGTGGGACAGAAGGCTACTATGGC.